What follows are 3 T cell receptor beta chains derived from one specimen sequenced in a study of blood T cell repertoires in COVID-19. Repertoires were generated with immunoSEQ multiplex PCR, while TCRdb's copy carries only in-frame clones and drops some. The sample lists a few hundred thousand clones; around 83% were seen once. The sample comprised peripheral blood. The source is a man aged 30 to 45 who had recovered from COVID-19.

The chain couples TRBV4-2 to TRBJ1-2; D remains ambiguous. The length of the CDR3 is 14 residues. V lost 3 bases to trimming and J lost 1 base, with 9 bases between them. Germline V CDR1 and CDR2: LGHNA, YNFKEQ. The CDR3 nucleotides are TGTGCCAGCAGCCAGGACTCGGGTAACTATGGCTACACCTTC. Protein: CASSQDSGNYGYTF.

The rearrangement uses TRBV29-1 and TRBJ2-5; a weak D match, TRBD2 (7 bases). Germline CDR1 is SQVTM and CDR2 is ANQGSEA. The V and J ends lost 7 bases and 4 bases respectively, with 19 bases between them. This CDR3 is 14 amino acids long. The CDR3 reads CSAGIGGATETQYF. The CDR3, as DNA: TGCAGCGCTGGGATTGGGGGGGCCACAGAGACCCAGTACTTC.

This chain uses TRBV2 with TRBJ2-5; TRBD1 matches at 9 bases. Per germline, CDR1 SNHLY and CDR2 FYNNEI. The CDR3 has 13 residues. V was clipped by 6 bases and J by 4 bases; unmatched bases: 3. CDR3 DNA: TGTGCCAGCAGGACGACAGGGGGAGAGACCCAGTACTTC. This encodes CASRTTGGETQYF.